Here is one T cell receptor beta chain with its context. The source of the sample is a study of blood T cell repertoires in COVID-19. The wider study: Sites across the United States, Italy and Spain contributed samples from acute and convalescent COVID-19. Nucleic acid was either cDNA or gDNA, and it came from T cells, B-cell-depleted T cells, or PBMCs.

Original processing methods: Amplifying reference gene primers gave estimates of nucleated cell counts. The data were produced by immunoSEQ multiplex PCR, yet TCRdb's version contains in-frame clones alone and is incomplete. V, J and clone size were drawn from that table, and D and trimming were deduced from the DNA. The sample includes about 300,000 clones, 88% of them seen just once. Seattle's cohort entered during active infection and was followed longitudinally. The CDR3 loop spans 15 amino acids. V was pared by 2 bases and J by 0 bases, with 8 bases between. Germline CDR1 is MNHEY and CDR2 is SVGEGT.

The TCR comes from a woman in her twenties or thirties with COVID-19, enrolled during active disease. The sequenced sample consisted of peripheral blood. The rearrangement joins TRBV6-2 or TRBV6-3 to TRBJ1-5; no firm D call. The CDR3 spells CASSYRHDSNQPQHF. Here the CDR3 DNA reads TGTGCCAGCAGTTACAGACACGATAGCAATCAGCCCCAGCATTTT.